The 32 T cell receptor beta chains below all came from one sample that was sequenced in a study of OX40 agonist ivuxolimab in advanced cancers. Generated by immunoSEQ multiplex PCR, the TCRdb table keeps only in-frame clones and is missing some. The top ten hold around 5.5% of the sample, which has 65,000 to 90,000 clones, approximately 85% seen once. The sequencing here drew on CD4+ or CD8+ T cells sorted from blood, taken in a trial of the OX40 agonist ivuxolimab. The receptors come from an adult with an advanced solid tumor such as melanoma, head and neck, liver or kidney cancer.

This clone was seen just once. The CDR3 is CASSLALHEGALSEQYF. In DNA, the CDR3 is TGTGCCAGCAGCTTGGCCCTGCATGAGGGCGCCCTCTCCGAGCAGTACTTC. The chain joins TRBV5-6 to TRBJ2-7, with D perhaps matching TRBD2 (5 bases). Germline CDR1 is SGHDT and CDR2 is YYEEEE. The germline V and J ends were trimmed by 0 bases and 6 bases, with 22 bases remaining between them. The CDR3 sequence is 17 residues long. Using reference TRBV5-6 and TRBJ2-7 for the parts outside the CDR3, the full variable domain is DAGVTQSPTHLIKTRGQQVTLRCSPKSGHDTVSWYQQALGQGPQFIFQYYEEEERQRGNFPDRFSGHQFPNYSSELNVNALLLGDSALYLCASSLALHEGALSEQYFGPGTRLTVT.

This clone has a handful of counts. The J gene is TRBJ1-3, the V gene TRBV7-9; D gene ambiguous. The V end lost 0 bases, the J end lost 4 bases, and 10 bases lay between the germline ends. CDR1 is SEHNR, CDR2 FQNEAQ, per germline (reference sequence). CDR3 size: 15 residues. CDR3 nucleotide sequence: TGTGCCAGCAGCTTAGCGCAGACCATCGGAAACACCATATATTTT. Protein: CASSLAQTIGNTIYF.

The chain recombines TRBV19 with TRBJ2-6, with unresolved D. The germline V gene encodes CDR1 LNHDA and CDR2 SQIVND (reference sequence). The CDR3 is 12 residues long. Trimming pared 9 bases from V and 1 base from J, leaving 4 bases between. The CDR3 DNA follows: TGTGCCAGCCGTTCTGGGGCCAACGTCCTGACTTTC. This encodes CASRSGANVLTF.

This chain uses TRBV27 with TRBJ2-7, with D perhaps matching TRBD1 (7 bases). Germline values: CDR1 MNHEY, CDR2 SMNVEV (reference sequence). Trimming took off 8 bases at V and 4 bases at J, with 21 bases between the two ends. The CDR3 contains 15 residues. The CDR3 protein is CASGKGAGKGYEQYF. Here the CDR3 DNA reads TGTGCCAGCGGAAAGGGGGCGGGAAAGGGGTACGAGCAGTACTTC.

The rearrangement joins TRBV5-1 to TRBJ2-5, with 9 bases aligning to TRBD2. Germline CDR1 and CDR2: SGHRS and YFSETQ. V lost 0 bases, J lost 4 bases, and 4 bases stayed unmatched. The length of the CDR3 is 15 residues. In DNA, the CDR3 is TGCGCCAGCAGCTTGGTACTAGCGGGTCTAGAGACCCAGTACTTC. Its translation is CASSLVLAGLETQYF. The whole variable domain, filled in from reference TRBV5-1 and TRBJ2-5, reads KAGVTQTPRYLIKTRGQQVTLSCSPISGHRSVSWYQQTPGQGLQFLFEYFSETQRNKGNFPGRFSGRQFSNSRSEMNVSTLELGDSALYLCASSLVLAGLETQYFGPGTRLLVL.

The chain employs TRBV18 and TRBJ1-2, with TRBD1 identical over 8 bases. J lost 1 base, V lost 3 bases, and 7 bases had no gene match. CDR1 and CDR2 from the germline V gene are KGHSH and LQKENI. CDR3 length equals 16 residues. In DNA form, the CDR3 reads TGTGCCAGCTCACCCCAGGGACAGGACTTTAACTATGGCTACACCTTC. Amino acid sequence: CASSPQGQDFNYGYTF.

The chain uses TRBV9 and TRBJ1-1; weak D call: TRBD1 (5 bases). This CDR3 is built from 14 residues. Germline CDR1 is SGDLS and CDR2 is YYNGEE. Trimming shortened V by 4 bases and J by 3 bases, and 13 bases separated the two germline ends. CDR3 sequence reads: CASSPDWGYTEAFF. The CDR3, as DNA: TGTGCCAGCAGCCCAGATTGGGGGTACACTGAAGCTTTCTTT.

CDR3 region: CAISESMQPYEQYF. The CDR3 DNA follows: TGTGCCATCAGTGAGTCTATGCAGCCCTACGAGCAGTACTTC. This chain connects TRBV10-3 to TRBJ2-7; D gene unclear. Trimming took 0 bases from V and 2 from J, leaving 8 bases between them. This CDR3 has 14 amino acids. CDR1 and CDR2 from the germline V gene are ENHRY and SYGVKD.

The chain joins TRBV11-2 to TRBJ1-2, with TRBD1 as a possible D gene (5 bases). This CDR3 is 12 amino acids long. The V gene lost 6 bases and the J gene lost 8 bases, with 13 bases spanning the gap. Germline CDR1 and CDR2: SGHAT and FQNNGV. CDR3 region: CASSLTRGGYTF. The CDR3 DNA reads TGTGCCAGCAGTCTTACCCGGGGGGGCTACACCTTC.

The chain is built from TRBV11-2 and TRBJ1-4; the D gene is possibly TRBD1 (5 bases). The CDR3 has 14 residues. Trimming took off 3 bases at V and 5 bases at J, with 10 bases between the two ends. The germline V gene encodes CDR1 SGHAT and CDR2 FQNNGV. The CDR3 reads CASSLGRRNEKLFF. The CDR3 DNA is TGTGCCAGCAGCTTGGGACGCCGGAATGAAAAACTGTTTTTT.

This clone appeared a few times. CDR3 nucleotide sequence: TGTGCCAGCAGCGGAGCGGGAGCCCCCACAGATACGCAGTATTTT. It specifies CASSGAGAPTDTQYF. V gene TRBV9 combines with J gene TRBJ2-3, with 8 bases fitting TRBD2. This CDR3 is built from 15 residues. Trimming cost V 3 bases and J 2 bases; bases outside gene matches: 5. Germline CDR1 SGDLS, CDR2 YYNGEE.

The chain is built from TRBV29-1 and TRBJ2-7, with a tentative D call TRBD1 (5 bases). Trimming cost V 5 bases and J 2 bases, with 10 bases left between them. Germline CDR1 reads SQVTM; CDR2 reads ANQGSEA. CDR3 length: 12 residues. The CDR3: CSVLTGPYEQYF. The CDR3 DNA reads as TGCAGCGTTCTTACAGGACCCTACGAGCAGTACTTC.

By its share, this clone is medium-sized. The rearrangement joins TRBV4-2 to TRBJ2-3; 10 positions agree with TRBD2. The CDR3 contains 14 residues. Unmatched junction bases numbered 2, after V lost 3 bases and J lost 5 bases. Germline lookup yields CDR1 LGHNA and CDR2 YNFKEQ. The chain's CDR3 is CASSQVAGGDTQYF. The CDR3 coding sequence is TGTGCCAGCAGCCAGGTAGCGGGGGGAGATACGCAGTATTTT.

This clone showed up just once. The chain uses TRBV7-9 and TRBJ2-7; D ambiguous. The CDR3 length is 10 residues. Trimming removed 2 bases from V and 4 bases from J, with 0 bases in between. Germline V gives CDR1 SEHNR, CDR2 FQNEAQ (reference sequence). Here the CDR3 reads CASSLYEQYF. The CDR3 nucleotides read TGTGCCAGCAGCTTATACGAGCAGTACTTC.

The chain links TRBV6-5 to TRBJ2-7; 10 positions agree with TRBD1. J was trimmed by 7 bases and V by 5 bases; bases with no gene match: 5. This CDR3 contains 13 residues. Germline lookup yields CDR1 MNHEY and CDR2 SVGAGI. The CDR3 bases are TGTGCCAGCAGTGGGGACAGGGGAGGGGAGCAGTACTTC. Protein: CASSGDRGGEQYF.

The CDR3 reads CASSYSGTGEPYEQYF. The CDR3 DNA is TGTGCCAGCAGTTACTCCGGGACAGGGGAACCCTACGAGCAGTACTTC. The chain combines TRBV6-5 with TRBJ2-7; the match to TRBD1 covers 10 bases. Germline V gives CDR1 MNHEY, CDR2 SVGAGI. The ends lost 0 bases at V and 2 bases at J; junction bases unmatched: 4. This CDR3 is built from 16 residues.

This chain connects TRBV7-9 to TRBJ2-5; D possibly corresponds to TRBD2 (5 bases). CDR1 is SEHNR and CDR2 is FQNEAQ in the germline V gene (reference sequence). This CDR3 contains 14 residues. The germline V and J ends were trimmed by 0 bases and 5 bases, with 10 bases remaining between them. CDR3 sequence reads: CASSLAGVRETQYF. The CDR3 bases are TGTGCCAGCAGCTTAGCGGGAGTGCGGGAGACCCAGTACTTC. Full variable domain (remainder filled in from reference TRBV7-9 and TRBJ2-5): DTGVSQNPRHKITKRGQNVTFRCDPISEHNRLYWYRQTLGQGPEFLTYFQNEAQLEKSRLLSDRFSAERPKGSFSTLEIQRTEQGDSAMYLCASSLAGVRETQYFGPGTRLLVL.

This clone occurred a few times. This rearrangement joins TRBV5-6 to TRBJ1-6; the D is unclear. V lost 0 bases and J 7 bases, leaving 14 bases between the germline ends. CDR3 length: 16 amino acids. Per germline, CDR1 SGHDT and CDR2 YYEEEE. CDR3 amino acids: CASSLEIDGWNSPLHF. The CDR3 nucleotides read TGTGCCAGCAGCTTGGAGATTGACGGATGGAATTCACCCCTCCACTTT.

Comment on this clone: The germline gene is not matched at one end of the junction; a read error may be the cause. The chain couples TRBV29-1 to TRBJ2-1, with D possibly TRBD2 on 6 matching bases. The CDR3 is 15 residues long. From germline, CDR1 is SQVTM and CDR2 ANQGSEA. The CDR3 reads CSALLRAGSYDEQFF. DNA for the CDR3: TGCAGCGCCCTACTGAGGGCGGGGAGCTACGATGAGCAGTTCTTC.

The chain has TRBV7-3 and TRBJ1-1; tentative D call: TRBD1 (6 bases). The CDR3 is made up of 15 amino acids. The V and J ends lost 2 bases and 4 bases respectively, with 14 bases between them. Germline V gene lookup returns CDR1 SGHTA and CDR2 FQGTGA. CDR3 protein: CASSLGGRGITEAFF. CDR3 nucleotide sequence: TGTGCCAGCAGCTTAGGGGGGCGCGGGATCACTGAAGCTTTCTTT.

The V gene is TRBV7-9, the J gene TRBJ1-5, with a possible D match to TRBD1 (6 bases). The CDR3 spans 14 residues. CDR1 is SEHNR, CDR2 FQNEAQ, per germline (reference sequence). V lost 1 base, J lost 6 bases, and 10 bases lay in between. The CDR3 spells CASSLDRESQPQHF. The CDR3 coding sequence is TGTGCCAGCAGCTTAGACAGGGAGAGTCAGCCCCAGCATTTT.

The chain recombines TRBV7-8 with TRBJ2-7, with TRBD2 matching over 8 bases. This CDR3 contains 14 residues. J was trimmed by 2 bases and V by 4 bases; bases with no gene match: 4. Germline CDR1 and CDR2: SGHVS and FQNEAQ. CDR3 sequence: CASSSGGAPYEQYF. For the CDR3, the DNA is TGTGCCAGCAGCTCCGGGGGGGCCCCCTACGAGCAGTACTTC.

The V and J genes are TRBV6-6 and TRBJ2-1; unclear D gene. The length of the CDR3 is 15 residues. CDR1 is MNHNY and CDR2 is SVGAGI in the germline V gene (reference sequence). Trimming removed 2 bases from V and 0 bases from J, with 8 bases in between. The CDR3 DNA follows: TGTGCCAGCAGTTACGACGTAAGCTCCTACAATGAGCAGTTCTTC. This encodes CASSYDVSSYNEQFF.

The table lists this clone with a few counts. This rearrangement joins TRBV9 to TRBJ1-1; D ambiguous. This CDR3 has 14 residues. The germline V and J ends were trimmed by 0 bases and 2 bases, with 8 bases remaining between them. Germline CDR1 is SGDLS and CDR2 is YYNGEE. CDR3 DNA sequence: TGTGCCAGCAGCGTAGCTACGGCAAACACTGAAGCTTTCTTT. Protein sequence: CASSVATANTEAFF.

The CDR3, as DNA: TGTGCTAGTAGAGCGGGACCGGGGCCCCAGTACTTC. Its translation: CASRAGPGPQYF. The chain is built from TRBV12-5 and TRBJ2-5; 7 positions agree with TRBD2. This CDR3 spans 12 amino acids. V was pared by 8 bases and J by 9 bases, with 9 bases of the junction left unmatched. CDR1 and CDR2 (germline): LGHNT, FRNRAP.

V and J are TRBV6-1 and TRBJ1-1; D uncertain. Germline V gives CDR1 MNHNS, CDR2 SASEGT. The CDR3 totals 13 residues. Trimming removed 6 bases from V and 9 bases from J, with 17 bases in between. The CDR3 region is CASSSDPLTKAFF. DNA of the CDR3: TGTGCCAGCAGCAGCGACCCCCTGACGAAAGCTTTCTTT.

The chain recombines TRBV5-8 with TRBJ1-4; D is perhaps TRBD1 (5 bases). The CDR3 has 16 residues. V lost 0 bases and J 1 base, leaving 10 bases between the germline ends. Looked up from germline, CDR1 is SGHTS and CDR2 is YDEGEE. DNA for the CDR3: TGTGCCAGCAGCTTGGCAAGGGGAGGAACTAATGAAAAACTGTTTTTT. It specifies CASSLARGGTNEKLFF.

The rearrangement joins TRBV7-9 to TRBJ2-3; D may be TRBD1 or TRBD2 (5 bases each). The CDR3 has 15 residues. Germline lookup yields CDR1 SEHNR and CDR2 FQNEAQ (reference sequence). V lost 1 base and J lost 3, with 11 bases in between. The CDR3 bases are TGTGCCAGCAGCTTAGATGGTTGGGGGACAGATACGCAGTATTTT. As protein: CASSLDGWGTDTQYF.

The chain employs TRBV11-2 and TRBJ1-5; 7 nucleotides agree with TRBD1. CDR1 SGHAT and CDR2 FQNNGV come from the germline V gene. J lost 6 bases, V lost 5 bases, and 7 bases had no gene match. CDR3 length: 14 amino acids. CDR3 DNA sequence: TGTGCCAGCAGCCGTGGGCAGGGGGGTCAGCCCCAGCATTTT. This codes for CASSRGQGGQPQHF.

The J gene is TRBJ1-1, the V gene TRBV18; D unclear. Trimming pared 4 bases from V and 1 base from J, leaving 7 bases between. The CDR3 is 13 amino acids. Germline assignment: CDR1 KGHSH and CDR2 LQKENI. The DNA for the CDR3 is TGTGCCAGCTCACTCGGGAAGAACACTGAAGCTTTCTTT. Translated, it gives CASSLGKNTEAFF.

The V call is TRBV27, the J call TRBJ1-4; D may be TRBD1 (6 bases). Germline V gives CDR1 MNHEY, CDR2 SMNVEV (reference sequence). There are 16 residues in the CDR3. Trimming removed 0 bases at V and 8 bases at J, with 16 bases between. The CDR3 here is CASSLSWGRAREKLFF. DNA of the CDR3: TGTGCCAGCAGTTTATCTTGGGGGCGTGCCAGGGAAAAACTGTTTTTT.

The chain uses TRBV7-3 and TRBJ1-2; unclear D gene. Germline CDR1 reads SGHTA; CDR2 reads FQGTGA. CDR3 size: 14 residues. The V end was cut by 4 bases, the J end by 8 bases, with 17 bases between. As DNA, the CDR3 is TGTGCCAGCAGCTCCTCCCCACCCTCCGGGGGCTACACCTTC. Translation: CASSSSPPSGGYTF.